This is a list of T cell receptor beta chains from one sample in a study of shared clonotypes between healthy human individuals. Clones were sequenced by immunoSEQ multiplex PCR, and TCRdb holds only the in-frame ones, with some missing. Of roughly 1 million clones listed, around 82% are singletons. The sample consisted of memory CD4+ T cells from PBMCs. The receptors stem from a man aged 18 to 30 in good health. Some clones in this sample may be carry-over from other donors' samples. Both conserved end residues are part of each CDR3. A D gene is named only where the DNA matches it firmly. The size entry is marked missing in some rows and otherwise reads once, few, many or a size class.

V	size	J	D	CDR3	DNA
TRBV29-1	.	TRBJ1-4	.	CSAQKWEGKLFF	TGCAGCGCCCAGAAATGGGAAGGAAAACTGTTTTTT
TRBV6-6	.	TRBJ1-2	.	CASSYPGGASYGYTF	TGTGCCAGCAGTTACCCCGGGGGCGCGAGCTATGGCTACACCTTC
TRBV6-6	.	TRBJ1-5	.	CASRLDRSNQPQHF	TGTGCCAGCAGACTCGACAGAAGCAATCAGCCCCAGCATTTT
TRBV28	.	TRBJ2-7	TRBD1	CASSSGQDYYEQYF	TGTGCCAGCAGTTCGGGACAGGACTACTACGAGCAGTACTTC
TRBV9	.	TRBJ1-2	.	CASSVAAGSHGYTF	TGTGCCAGCAGCGTAGCTGCAGGGTCACATGGCTACACCTTC
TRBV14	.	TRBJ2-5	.	CASSRLSQETQYF	TGTGCCAGCAGCCGACTCTCCCAAGAGACCCAGTACTTC
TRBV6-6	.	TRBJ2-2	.	CASRMDPNTGELFF	TGTGCCAGCAGAATGGACCCGAACACCGGGGAGCTGTTTTTT
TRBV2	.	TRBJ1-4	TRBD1	CASKVLGQGAEKLFF	TGTGCCAGCAAGGTCCTGGGACAGGGGGCCGAAAAACTGTTTTTT
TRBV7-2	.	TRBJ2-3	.	CASSLGVGTQYF	TGTGCCAGCAGCTTAGGGGTGGGTACGCAGTATTTT
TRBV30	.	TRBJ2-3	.	CAWSPGGTDTQYF	TGTGCCTGGAGTCCGGGGGGCACAGATACGCAGTATTTT
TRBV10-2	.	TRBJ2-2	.	CASLPGLWNTGELFF	TGCGCCAGCCTCCCCGGACTCTGGAACACCGGGGAGCTGTTTTTT
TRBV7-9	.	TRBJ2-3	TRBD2	CASSLGSGNPTDTQYF	TGTGCCAGCAGCTTAGGAAGCGGGAACCCCACAGATACGCAGTATTTT
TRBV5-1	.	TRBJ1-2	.	CASSLDGESYGYTF	TGCGCCAGCAGCTTGGACGGGGAAAGCTATGGCTACACCTTC
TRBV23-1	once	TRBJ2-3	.	CASNRTPPCRDTQYF	TGCGCCAGCAACCGGACCCCACCGTGTCGAGATACGCAGTATTTT
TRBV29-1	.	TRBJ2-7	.	CSVLLRRKFYEQYF	TGCAGCGTCCTCCTAAGAAGGAAATTCTACGAGCAGTACTTC
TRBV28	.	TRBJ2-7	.	CASSPPYRSSYEQYF	TGTGCCAGCAGTCCCCCTTATAGGAGCTCCTACGAGCAGTACTTC
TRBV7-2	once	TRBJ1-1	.	CASSLEANTEAFF	TGTGCCAGCAGCTTAGAAGCAAACACTGAAGCTTTCTTT
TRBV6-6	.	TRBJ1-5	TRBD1	CASSSKTGYQPQHF	TGTGCCAGCAGTTCCAAGACAGGGTACCAGCCCCAGCATTTT
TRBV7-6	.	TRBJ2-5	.	CASSLVGGETQYF	TGTGCCAGCAGCTTAGTGGGGGGTGAGACCCAGTACTTC
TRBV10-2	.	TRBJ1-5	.	CASSDGSNQPQHF	TGCGCCAGCAGTGATGGCAGCAATCAGCCCCAGCATTTT
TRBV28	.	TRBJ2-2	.	CASTRTGELFF	TGTGCCAGCACCCGAACCGGGGAGCTGTTTTTT
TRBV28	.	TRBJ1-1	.	CASSPRGRSGSTFF	TGTGCCAGCAGTCCCCGAGGGAGGAGCGGATCGACTTTCTTT
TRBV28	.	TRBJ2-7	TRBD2	CASSSAAGLAGAAEQYF	TGTGCCAGCAGTTCAGCAGCTGGATTAGCGGGAGCTGCCGAGCAGTACTTC
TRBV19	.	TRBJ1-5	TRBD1	CASSPFDRGSGNQPQHF	TGTGCCAGTAGCCCTTTTGACAGGGGGTCCGGTAATCAGCCCCAGCATTTT
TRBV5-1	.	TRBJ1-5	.	CASSLGGVGQPQHF	TGCGCCAGCAGCTTAGGAGGGGTCGGTCAGCCCCAGCATTTT
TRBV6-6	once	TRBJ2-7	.	CASNQGSLWSEQYF	TGTGCCAGCAACCAAGGATCCCTGTGGAGCGAGCAGTACTTC
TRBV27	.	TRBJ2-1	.	CASSPRRDAYNEQFF	TGTGCCAGCAGTCCTCGGAGAGACGCCTACAATGAGCAGTTCTTC
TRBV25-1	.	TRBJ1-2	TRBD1	CASSDPAGGYGYTF	TGTGCCAGCAGTGATCCAGCAGGGGGTTATGGCTACACCTTC
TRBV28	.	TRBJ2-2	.	CASSKNTGELFF	TGTGCCAGCAGCAAGAACACCGGGGAGCTGTTTTTT
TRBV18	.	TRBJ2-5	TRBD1	CASSHNQQGREETQYF	TGTGCCAGCTCACATAACCAACAGGGGAGAGAGGAGACCCAGTACTTC
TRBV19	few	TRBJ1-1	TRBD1	CATQDRKRTEAFF	TGTGCCACCCAGGACAGGAAAAGGACTGAAGCTTTCTTT
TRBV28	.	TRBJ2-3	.	CASSSNTDTQYF	TGTGCCAGCAGTTCAAACACAGATACGCAGTATTTT
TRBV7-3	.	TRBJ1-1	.	CASSSDVNTEAFF	TGTGCCAGCAGCTCGGATGTGAACACTGAAGCTTTCTTT
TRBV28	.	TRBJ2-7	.	CASRAGTTTYEQYF	TGTGCCAGCAGGGCCGGGACCACTACCTACGAGCAGTACTTC
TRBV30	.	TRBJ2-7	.	CAWSALQRSYEQYF	TGTGCCTGGAGTGCTTTACAACGCTCCTACGAGCAGTACTTC
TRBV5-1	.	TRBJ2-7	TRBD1	CASSSTGTESYEQYF	TGCGCCAGCAGCTCCACCGGGACAGAGTCCTACGAGCAGTACTTC
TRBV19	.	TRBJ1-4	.	CASTGLAGEKLFF	TGTGCCAGTACCGGTTTGGCGGGGGAAAAACTGTTTTTT
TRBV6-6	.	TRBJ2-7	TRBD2	CASGTSGIEQYF	TGTGCTAGCGGGACTAGCGGGATCGAGCAGTACTTC
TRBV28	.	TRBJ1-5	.	CASRPAGGGGNQPQHF	TGTGCCAGCAGACCCGCCGGGGGAGGGGGCAATCAGCCCCAGCATTTT
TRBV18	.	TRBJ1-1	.	CASSLGRGFWNTEAFF	TGTGCCAGCTCCCTGGGGAGGGGCTTCTGGAACACTGAAGCTTTCTTT
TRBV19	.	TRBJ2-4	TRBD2	CASSLSTSGVAKNIQYF	TGTGCCAGTAGCCTATCGACTAGCGGGGTAGCCAAAAACATTCAGTACTTC
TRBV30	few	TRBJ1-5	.	CAWSYSNQPQHF	TGTGCCTGGAGCTATAGCAATCAGCCCCAGCATTTT